This T cell receptor beta chain was recovered during a study of blood T cell repertoires in COVID-19. The wider study: Whether acute or convalescent, the COVID-19 samples came from the United States, Italy and Spain. From T cells, B-cell-depleted T cells, or PBMCs came the material, which was cDNA or gDNA.

Trimming removed 0 bases from V and 0 bases from J, with 6 bases in between. This CDR3 is 14 amino acids long. Germline V lookup: CDR1 KGHSH, CDR2 LQKENI. Methods used by the authors: Researchers report that nucleated cell counts were estimated from reference gene primer amplification. TCRdb keeps only in-frame clones here, not all; method: immunoSEQ multiplex PCR. That table supplies the V and J calls and clone size; D and trimming were determined from the DNA. This table has around 230,000 clones, 84% appearing once. The chain links TRBV18 to TRBJ2-7; D gene ambiguous. The TCR originated in a man between 35 and 55 years old who had recovered from COVID-19. Sequencing was performed on peripheral blood. The CDR3 protein is CASSPPSASYEQYF. Written as DNA, the CDR3 is TGTGCCAGCTCACCACCCAGCGCCTCCTACGAGCAGTACTTC.